These 5 T cell receptor beta chains came from one sample sequenced in a study of radiotherapy plus CTLA-4 blockade in lung cancer. The table came from immunoSEQ multiplex PCR; TCRdb's copy has only in-frame clones and leaves some out. Among over 100,000 clones listed, about 80% were seen once. The specimen was peripheral blood, collected from a patient treated with radiotherapy plus ipilimumab. All receptors derive from a human donor with non-small cell lung cancer that progressed on radiotherapy plus ipilimumab. Some clones in this sample may be carry-over from other donors' samples.

This rearrangement joins TRBV5-1 to TRBJ2-3, with TRBD2 identical over 8 bases. The CDR3 is 16 amino acids. V shed 1 base, J shed 1 base, and the junction held 5 bases outside the gene matches. The germline gives CDR1 SGHRS, CDR2 YFSETQ. The chain's CDR3 is CASSLRGSGGTDTQYF. The CDR3 DNA is TGCGCCAGCAGCTTGAGGGGTAGCGGGGGCACAGATACGCAGTATTTT.

This chain connects TRBV6-6 to TRBJ2-7, with 8 bases identical to TRBD1. Germline V lookup: CDR1 MNHNY, CDR2 SVGAGI (reference sequence). The CDR3 is 15 residues long. After removal of 6 bases from V and 2 bases from J, the junction contained 9 bases not matched to a gene. The CDR3: CASRLQTGATYEQYF. CDR3 bases: TGTGCCAGCAGACTACAGACAGGGGCGACCTACGAGCAGTACTTC.

The chain is built from TRBV5-4 and TRBJ2-1; 7 bases are shared with TRBD2. Germline assignment: CDR1 SGHNT and CDR2 YYREEE (reference sequence). After removal of 0 bases from V and 0 bases from J, the junction contained 6 bases not matched to a gene. The CDR3 length is 17 residues. The CDR3 loop reads CASSLGVGGSSYNEQFF. The DNA of the CDR3 is TGTGCCAGCAGCTTGGGCGTCGGGGGGAGCTCCTACAATGAGCAGTTCTTC.

A few counts support this clone. The chain joins TRBV2 to TRBJ1-1; no clear D gene. V lost 6 bases, J lost 1 base, and 9 bases lay in between. This CDR3 region has 13 residues. Germline CDR1 SNHLY, CDR2 FYNNEI. The chain's CDR3 is CASSFGKNTEAFF. The CDR3 coding sequence is TGTGCCAGCAGCTTTGGTAAGAACACTGAAGCTTTCTTT.

This rearrangement joins TRBV18 to TRBJ1-6; 7 bases align to TRBD1. The CDR3 runs 15 residues. Germline CDR1 reads KGHSH; CDR2 reads LQKENI. The junction had 5 bases not matched to a gene; V was cut back by 4 bases and J by 5 bases. The CDR3 sequence: CASSQGAPHNSPLHF. In DNA form, the CDR3 reads TGTGCCAGCTCACAGGGGGCACCCCATAATTCACCCCTCCACTTT. The full variable domain, completed using reference TRBV18 and TRBJ1-6, is NAGVMQNPRHLVRRRGQEARLRCSPMKGHSHVYWYRQLPEEGLKFMVYLQKENIIDESGMPKERFSAEFPKEGPSILRIQQVVRGDSAAYFCASSQGAPHNSPLHFGNGTRLTVT.